The source of this T cell receptor (beta chain) is a study of T cell repertoires in cytomegalovirus infection. On the study more broadly: Matching HLA type and CMV infection were both indicated by public TCR beta signatures.

As regards this clonotype: What it binds is unknown.

TCRdb reanalysed the reads using MiXCR and keeps one entry per CDR3 protein. The sample comprises 200,000 to 250,000 distinct CDR3 sequences, around an eighth of which are singletons, and 1.5% to 2% rests with the top ten. Germline assignment: CDR1 LNHDA and CDR2 SQIVND (reference sequence). The CDR3 loop spans 15 amino acids. Between the trimmed V and J ends, which lost 5 bases and 2 bases, there was a span of 10 bases. General observations from the study: Accumulated public TCR beta family frequency recognized individuals carrying CMV together with the relevant HLA. Dominant in the ex vivo response were TCR beta clonotypes restricted by HLA-C and specific for CMV.

The receptor comes from a human donor in good health (CMV status not recorded). Some clones in this sample may be carry-over from other donors' samples. Material for sequencing was PBMCs. V is TRBV19 and J is TRBJ2-6, with D perhaps matching TRBD2 (5 bases). CDR3 nucleotide sequence: TGTGCCAGTAGTGGTAGAGGGACTGGGGCCAACGTCCTGACTTTC. Its protein is CASSGRGTGANVLTF.